This T cell receptor (beta chain) was sequenced in a study of prognosis after radiotherapy for stage I lung cancer. The CDR3 contains 14 residues. Germline CDR1 and CDR2: SGHTS and YDEGEE. V lost 9 bases to trimming and J lost 4 bases, with 19 bases between them. The study amplified the TCR beta CDR3 region from genomic DNA. This amplification was carried out by two rounds of multiplex PCR. TRBV and TRBJ genes each had their own specific primers in first-round PCR. TCRdb ran MiXCR on the multiplex PCR reads and lists one entry per CDR3 protein. The sample has 20,000 to 25,000 distinct CDR3 sequences; 35% to 45% are singletons.

This specimen consisted of PBMCs, obtained before or after stereotactic body radiation therapy (not recorded which). The J gene is TRBJ1-2, the V gene TRBV5-8; D might be TRBD1 (5 bases). This clonotype was sampled from a donor aged 50 or older with non-small cell lung cancer. Written as DNA, the CDR3 is TGTGCCAACATCCCCTCTGGGGGGTCCTATGGCTACACCTTC. It specifies CANIPSGGSYGYTF.